These T cell receptor beta chains were read from a single sample in a study of T cell repertoires in cytomegalovirus infection. TCRdb re-called the reads through MiXCR, storing one row per CDR3 protein. The sample records about 450,000 distinct CDR3 sequences, roughly 30% being singletons. Sequencing was performed on PBMCs. The receptors were gathered from a human donor in good health (CMV status not recorded). Some clones in this sample may be carry-over from other donors' samples. The CDR3 runs from the conserved cysteine through the conserved F or W. A D gene is named only where the DNA matches it firmly.

v_call	d_call	j_call	cdr3_aa
TRBV7-9	-	TRBJ2-1	CASSADRGRGGDDEQFF
TRBV5-6	-	TRBJ1-1	CASSFGTGSTEAFF
TRBV27	-	TRBJ2-3	CASAGNTDTQYF
TRBV12-5	-	TRBJ1-3	CASGLEGQHELKSSGNTIYF
TRBV30	-	TRBJ1-1	CAWSVLGLTGTEAFF
TRBV5-4	-	TRBJ1-1	CASSSLITRGLTGEAFF
TRBV11-2	-	TRBJ1-5	CASSLDGSTGNQPQHF
TRBV2	-	TRBJ2-5	CAGGSNQETQYF
TRBV7-2	-	TRBJ2-1	CASSLGSNTYNEQFF
TRBV6-1	TRBD1	TRBJ2-5	CASSGTGYQETQYF
TRBV11-2	-	TRBJ2-2	CASSPPFRNTNTGELFF
TRBV7-2	-	TRBJ2-7	CASSPHGGTNKYYEQYF
TRBV6-1	-	TRBJ1-5	CASSAQGISNQPQHF
TRBV6-5	-	TRBJ2-1	CASSYSAPYNEQFF
TRBV7-6	-	TRBJ1-5	CASSLGGEYPSNQPQHF
TRBV7-2	TRBD2	TRBJ2-1	CASSSLAGAYNEQFF
TRBV7-8	-	TRBJ2-5	CASSPRGWLEETQYF
TRBV12-3/TRBV12-4	-	TRBJ1-1	CASSFAGGNTEAFF
TRBV29-1	-	TRBJ2-5	CSVETGEETQYF
TRBV7-2	-	TRBJ1-1	CASSFRGGAVCEAFF
TRBV7-2	TRBD1	TRBJ1-5	CASSPHRGNQPQHF
TRBV7-3	-	TRBJ2-3	CASSLRGLADTQYF
TRBV25-1	-	TRBJ2-7	CASRTEGVVGYEQYF
TRBV7-8	-	TRBJ2-5	CASSSYSRGRTQETQYF
TRBV6-2/TRBV6-3	TRBD2	TRBJ2-7	CASRPLAGGYEQYF
TRBV7-2	TRBD1	TRBJ1-6	CASSISGRTGGNSPLHF
TRBV7-9	TRBD2	TRBJ2-1	CASSSSGGIANEQFF
TRBV12-3/TRBV12-4	-	TRBJ2-7	CASSLVSLQGPPYEQYF